Following are 13 T cell receptor beta chains from one sample sequenced in a study of CD8+ T cells in alopecia areata. Treatment described: oral pan-JAK inhibitor, 5-10 mg twice daily. Investigators isolated RNA and reverse transcribed it into cDNA to act as the sequencing template. The method was immunoSEQ multiplex PCR; TCRdb's version includes in-frame clones alone and lacks a portion of them. The table includes about 190,000 clones, 50% to 60% detected once. The source material was CD4+ T cells sorted from blood, sampled at week 4, from a patient treated with tofacitinib. The receptors were gathered from a human donor with alopecia areata.

The chain recombines TRBV29-1 with TRBJ2-6, with D possibly matching TRBD1 (6 bases). CDR3 length equals 14 residues. The germline CDR1 and CDR2 sequences are SQVTM and ANQGSEA. The ends were cut back, 5 bases at V and 0 bases at J, with 8 bases in the middle. CDR3 DNA: TGCAGCGTTTCACAGGGCTCTGGGGCCAACGTCCTGACTTTC. It codes for CSVSQGSGANVLTF.

This rearrangement joins TRBV6-5 to TRBJ1-5, with D hard to call. Germline V CDR1 and CDR2: MNHEY, SVGAGI. The CDR3 has 14 residues. The V end lost 3 bases, the J end lost 3 bases, and 9 bases lay between the germline ends. CDR3 coding DNA: TGTGCCAGCAGTTATTTCAGCTTCAATCAGCCCCAGCATTTT. This gives the protein CASSYFSFNQPQHF.

The V call is TRBV19, the J call TRBJ1-2, with D possibly matching TRBD1 (5 bases). The CDR3 contains 13 residues. V was cut by 3 bases and J by 4 bases, with 9 bases left in between. The V gene's germline CDR1 is LNHDA and CDR2 SQIVND (reference sequence). The DNA of the CDR3 is TGTGCCAGTAGTATGCCCGGGGGCTATGGCTACACCTTC. This gives the protein CASSMPGGYGYTF.

This clone occurred a few times. The chain carries TRBV29-1 and TRBJ2-3; either TRBD1 or TRBD2 may fit D (5 bases each). Looked up from germline, CDR1 is SQVTM and CDR2 is ANQGSEA. This CDR3 comprises 14 residues. Trimming took 3 bases from V and 2 from J, leaving 12 bases between them. The CDR3 DNA reads as TGCAGCGTTGAGGGGGTTTCAAACACAGATACGCAGTATTTT. Its protein product is CSVEGVSNTDTQYF.

This chain uses TRBV4-2 with TRBJ2-5, with 9 bases identical to TRBD2. The CDR3 has 17 amino acids. Germline CDR1 is LGHNA and CDR2 is YNFKEQ. Trimming took 1 base from V and 0 from J; bases not matched to a gene: 6. CDR3 loop: CASSQGGASGNQETQYF. CDR3 sequence (DNA): TGTGCCAGCAGCCAAGGAGGTGCTAGCGGGAACCAAGAGACCCAGTACTTC.

This clone was counted only a few times. The chain uses TRBV4-1 and TRBJ2-7, with 8 bases fitting TRBD2. Germline V lookup: CDR1 MGHRA, CDR2 YSYEKL. J lost 3 bases, V lost 5 bases, and 9 bases had no gene match. CDR3 length: 15 residues. CDR3 DNA sequence: TGCGCCAGCAGCTTGAGCGGGAGCCTCCTCTACGAGCAGTACTTC. Amino acids: CASSLSGSLLYEQYF.

This clone has just one count. The genes are TRBV5-4 and TRBJ2-1; D is perhaps TRBD1 (6 bases). The CDR3 extends over 12 amino acids. V lost 2 bases, J lost 10 bases, and 10 bases lay in between. In germline, CDR1 is SGHNT, CDR2 YYREEE (reference sequence). The CDR3 region is CASSLRQVEQFF. The CDR3 nucleotides are TGTGCCAGCAGCTTACGACAGGTGGAGCAGTTCTTC.

The chain uses TRBV18 and TRBJ1-1; maybe TRBD1 (6 bases). The V end was cut by 3 bases, the J end by 3 bases, with 14 bases between. This CDR3 spans 15 amino acids. Germline CDR1 KGHSH, CDR2 LQKENI. CDR3 loop: CASSPTGGADTEAFF. The CDR3 nucleotides read TGTGCCAGCTCACCCACCGGGGGGGCCGACACTGAAGCTTTCTTT.

The chain uses TRBV28 and TRBJ2-1, with D hard to call. CDR3 size: 12 residues. Trimming removed 3 bases at V and 5 bases at J, with 5 bases between. The germline V gene encodes CDR1 MDHEN and CDR2 SYDVKM. Here the CDR3 DNA reads TGTGCCAGCAGTTTGCAAGACAATGAGCAGTTCTTC. Protein product: CASSLQDNEQFF.

A few counts support this clone. The genes are TRBV29-1 and TRBJ1-2; D gene uncertain. This CDR3 is built from 13 residues. The germline V gene encodes CDR1 SQVTM and CDR2 ANQGSEA. V dropped 7 bases and J dropped 8 bases, with 20 bases sitting between them. This CDR3 is CSDSPGDGWGYTF. The CDR3 nucleotides are TGCAGCGATTCTCCGGGAGATGGTTGGGGCTACACCTTC.

The V call is TRBV25-1, the J call TRBJ2-7; 9 bases match TRBD1. V lost 6 bases to trimming and J lost 3 bases; unmatched junction nucleotides: 6. The CDR3 is 14 amino acids. From germline, CDR1 is MGHDK and CDR2 SYGVNS. In nucleotides, the CDR3 is TGTGCCAGCAGCCCGACAGGGGGGAACTACGAGCAGTACTTC. This codes for CASSPTGGNYEQYF.

With regard to this clone: Additional DNA sequences in this sample encode the identical CDR3. The V gene is TRBV6-5, the J gene TRBJ2-5; perhaps TRBD1 as D (6 bases). Germline values: CDR1 MNHEY, CDR2 SVGAGI. With 0 bases removed from V and 1 base from J, the gap between germline ends came to 12 bases. The CDR3 spans 16 residues. As DNA, the CDR3 is TGTGCCAGCAGTTACTCGCGAGGCAGGGGCCAAGAGACCCAGTACTTC. Its translation is CASSYSRGRGQETQYF.

This clone was counted between two and nine times. The gene calls are TRBV29-1 and TRBJ2-6, with TRBD1 identical over 7 bases. CDR3 length equals 17 residues. The V and J ends lost 6 bases and 0 bases, in that order; junction bases with no gene match: 11. Germline CDR1 reads SQVTM; CDR2 reads ANQGSEA. This CDR3 is CSVGDSPLISGANVLTF. The CDR3 DNA follows: TGCAGCGTAGGGGACAGCCCCCTTATCTCTGGGGCCAACGTCCTGACTTTC.